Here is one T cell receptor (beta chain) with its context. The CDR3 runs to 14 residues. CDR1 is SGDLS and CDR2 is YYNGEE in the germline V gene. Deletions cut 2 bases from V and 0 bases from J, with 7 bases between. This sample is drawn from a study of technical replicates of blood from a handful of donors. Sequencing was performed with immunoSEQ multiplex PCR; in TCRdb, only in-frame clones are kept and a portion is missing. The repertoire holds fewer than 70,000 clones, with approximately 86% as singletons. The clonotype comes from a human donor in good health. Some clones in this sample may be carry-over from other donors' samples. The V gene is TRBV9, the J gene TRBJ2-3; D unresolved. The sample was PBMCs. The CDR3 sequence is CASSVVVSTDTQYF. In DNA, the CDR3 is TGTGCCAGCAGCGTGGTAGTGAGCACAGATACGCAGTATTTT.